This T cell receptor (beta chain) was found in a study of lymphopenia after photon versus proton radiotherapy. Using immunoSEQ multiplex PCR, the repertoire was profiled, and TCRdb retains in-frame clones only, with some absent. The top ten hold 24% of the sample, which has roughly 26,000 clones, roughly 84% seen once. This CDR3 contains 14 residues. The V end was cut by 3 bases, the J end by 6 bases, with 13 bases between. Looked up from germline, CDR1 is MGHRA and CDR2 is YSYEKL. The rearrangement uses TRBV4-1 and TRBJ2-3; the D gene is possibly TRBD1 (6 bases). This receptor was obtained from a man aged 35 to 55 with gastric cancer. This sample comprised peripheral blood, obtained from a patient treated with photon-based radiotherapy. CDR3 in amino acids: CASSHQQGPDTQYF. The CDR3 DNA reads TGCGCCAGCAGCCACCAACAGGGTCCCGATACGCAGTATTTT.